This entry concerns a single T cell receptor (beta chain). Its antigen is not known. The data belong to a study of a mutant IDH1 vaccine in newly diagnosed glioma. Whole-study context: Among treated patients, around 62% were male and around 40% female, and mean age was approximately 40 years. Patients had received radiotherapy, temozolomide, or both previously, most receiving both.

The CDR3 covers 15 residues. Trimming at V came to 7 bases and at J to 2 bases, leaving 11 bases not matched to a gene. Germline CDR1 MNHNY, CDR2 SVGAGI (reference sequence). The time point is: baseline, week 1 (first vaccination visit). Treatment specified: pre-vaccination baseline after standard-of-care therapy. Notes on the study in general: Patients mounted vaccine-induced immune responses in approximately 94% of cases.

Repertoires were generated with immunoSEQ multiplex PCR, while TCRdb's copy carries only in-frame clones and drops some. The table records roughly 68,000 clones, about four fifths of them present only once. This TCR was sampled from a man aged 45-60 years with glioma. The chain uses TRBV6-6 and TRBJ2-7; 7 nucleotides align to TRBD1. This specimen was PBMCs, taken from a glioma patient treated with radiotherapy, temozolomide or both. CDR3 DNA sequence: TGTGCCAGCAAAGCCCGGACAGGTGATACCTACGAGCAGTACTTC. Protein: CASKARTGDTYEQYF.